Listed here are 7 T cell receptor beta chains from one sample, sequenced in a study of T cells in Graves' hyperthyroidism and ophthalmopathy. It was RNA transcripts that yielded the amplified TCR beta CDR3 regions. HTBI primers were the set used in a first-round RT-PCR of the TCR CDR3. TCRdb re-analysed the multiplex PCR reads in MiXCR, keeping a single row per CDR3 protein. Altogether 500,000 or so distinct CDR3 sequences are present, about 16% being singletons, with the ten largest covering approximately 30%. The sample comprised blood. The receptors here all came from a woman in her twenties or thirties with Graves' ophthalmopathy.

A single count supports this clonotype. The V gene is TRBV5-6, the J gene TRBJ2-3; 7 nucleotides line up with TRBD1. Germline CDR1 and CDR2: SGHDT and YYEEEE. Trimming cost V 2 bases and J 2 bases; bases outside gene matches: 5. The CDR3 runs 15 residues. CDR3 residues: CASSFPGQITDTQYF. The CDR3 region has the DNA TGTGCCAGCAGCTTTCCGGGACAGATCACAGATACGCAGTATTTT.

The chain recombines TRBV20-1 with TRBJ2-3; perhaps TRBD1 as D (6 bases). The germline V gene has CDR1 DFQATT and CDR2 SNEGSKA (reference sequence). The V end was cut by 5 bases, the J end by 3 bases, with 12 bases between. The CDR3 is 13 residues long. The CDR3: CSAETGATDTQYF. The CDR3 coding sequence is TGCAGTGCTGAGACAGGAGCGACAGATACGCAGTATTTT.

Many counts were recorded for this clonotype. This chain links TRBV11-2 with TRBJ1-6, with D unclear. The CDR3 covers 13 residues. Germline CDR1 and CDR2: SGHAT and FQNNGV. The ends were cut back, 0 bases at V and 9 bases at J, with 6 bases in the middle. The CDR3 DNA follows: TGTGCCAGCAGCTTAGATCCGGGTTCACCCCTCCACTTT. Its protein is CASSLDPGSPLHF.

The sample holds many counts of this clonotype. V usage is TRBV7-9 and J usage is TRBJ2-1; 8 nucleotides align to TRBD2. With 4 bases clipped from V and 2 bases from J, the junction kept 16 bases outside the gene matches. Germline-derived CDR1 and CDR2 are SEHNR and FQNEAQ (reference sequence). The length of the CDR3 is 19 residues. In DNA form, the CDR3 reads TGTGCCAGCAGCTCCCGTGGCGGGAGGCCTCGCGAAGCCTACAATGAGCAGTTCTTC. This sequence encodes CASSSRGGRPREAYNEQFF. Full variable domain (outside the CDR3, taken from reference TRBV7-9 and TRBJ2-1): DTGVSQNPRHKITKRGQNVTFRCDPISEHNRLYWYRQTLGQGPEFLTYFQNEAQLEKSRLLSDRFSAERPKGSFSTLEIQRTEQGDSAMYLCASSSRGGRPREAYNEQFFGPGTRLTVL.

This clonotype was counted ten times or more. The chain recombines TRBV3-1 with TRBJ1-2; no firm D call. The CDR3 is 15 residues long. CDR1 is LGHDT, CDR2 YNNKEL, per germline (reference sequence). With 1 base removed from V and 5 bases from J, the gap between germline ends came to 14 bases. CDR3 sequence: CASSQALIGVYGYTF. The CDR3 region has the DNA TGTGCCAGCAGCCAAGCCCTGATCGGGGTTTATGGCTACACCTTC.

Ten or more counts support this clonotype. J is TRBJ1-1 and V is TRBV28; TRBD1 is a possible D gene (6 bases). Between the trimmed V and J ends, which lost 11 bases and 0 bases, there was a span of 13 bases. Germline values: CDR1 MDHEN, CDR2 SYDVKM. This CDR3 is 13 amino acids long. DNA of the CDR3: TGTGCCTCACAGGGTCAAGTGAACACTGAAGCTTTCTTT. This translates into CASQGQVNTEAFF.

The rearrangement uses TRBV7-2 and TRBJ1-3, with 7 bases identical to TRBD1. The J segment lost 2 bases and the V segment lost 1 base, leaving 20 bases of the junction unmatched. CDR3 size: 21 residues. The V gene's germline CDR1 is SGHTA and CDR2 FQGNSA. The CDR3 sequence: CASSLVLTSPEQGDTGNTIYF. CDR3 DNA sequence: TGTGCCAGCAGCTTAGTCCTAACATCCCCCGAGCAGGGGGATACTGGAAACACCATATATTTT.